Listed below are T cell receptor beta chains from one sample, sequenced in a study of T-cell memory formation after mild COVID-19. TCRdb redid the calling of the 5' RACE reads with MiXCR, one entry per CDR3 protein. Of tens of thousands of distinct CDR3 sequences detected, about 16% appear once; the ten largest clones hold about 1.4%. The sample consisted of PBMCs or a T cell subset sorted from them (not recorded which). These receptors originate from an adult who had mild COVID-19 (a few samples of this study predate the infection). Cell type and time point are not known. The CDR3 runs from the conserved cysteine through the conserved F or W. D genes are given only for firm matches. Size is omitted from some rows. Given values are once, few, many or a class for expanded clones.

d_gene,j_gene,v_gene,abundance,CDR3nt,CDR3aa
-,TRBJ1-4,TRBV5-1,many,TGCGCCAGCAAAGTCGGTGGAGACAGAAAACTGTTTTTT,CASKVGGDRKLFF
TRBD1,TRBJ2-3,TRBV4-3,few,TGCGCCAGCAGCCAAGTTTGGGGACAGGGGATAGATACGCAGTATTTT,CASSQVWGQGIDTQYF
-,TRBJ1-5,TRBV5-5,many,TGTGCCAGCAGCCAACGGACCGCCAATCAGCCCCAGCATTTT,CASSQRTANQPQHF
TRBD1,TRBJ2-5,TRBV29-1,many,TGCAGCGCAAGGACAGGGTCAGAGACCCAGTACTTC,CSARTGSETQYF
TRBD2,TRBJ2-1,TRBV11-2,many,TGTGCCAGCAGCTGGACCGGGACTAGCTTCTACAATGAGCAGTTCTTC,CASSWTGTSFYNEQFF
TRBD2,TRBJ2-1,TRBV7-9,many,TGTGCCAGCAGCACCCGACTAGCGGGAGGGCCGAACAATGAGCAGTTCTTC,CASSTRLAGGPNNEQFF
-,TRBJ2-6,TRBV2,many,TGTGCCAGCAGTGAGTGGTCAGGGGCCAACGTCCTGACTTTC,CASSEWSGANVLTF
TRBD2,TRBJ2-2,TRBV5-1,many,TGCGCCAGCAGCGTTCTACTAGCGGGAGTCACCGGGGAGCTGTTTTTT,CASSVLLAGVTGELFF
TRBD1,TRBJ2-1,TRBV7-2,-,TGTGCCAGCAGCCTAACAGGGGCAGGCTACAATGAGCAGTTCTTC,CASSLTGAGYNEQFF
TRBD1,TRBJ2-3,TRBV15,-,TGTGCCACCAGAAACGGACAGGGTCAGGCAGATACGCAGTATTTT,CATRNGQGQADTQYF
-,TRBJ1-1,TRBV5-1,many,TGCGCCAGCAGCTTGTCAGGGGACACTGAAGCTTTCTTT,CASSLSGDTEAFF
TRBD1,TRBJ1-5,TRBV2,few,TGTGCCAGCATGGTGACAGGGGCACCCAATCAGCCCCAGCATTTT,CASMVTGAPNQPQHF
TRBD1,TRBJ2-2,TRBV27,many,TGTGCCAGCAGGAGGGACAGCCGAAACACCGGGGAGCTGTTTTTT,CASRRDSRNTGELFF
TRBD2,TRBJ2-7,TRBV12-3/TRBV12-4,many,TGTGCCAGCAGCCACGGGTGGCGGGGGGGCCTAATTCTACGAGACGAGCAGTACTTC,CASSHGWRGGLILRDEQYF
-,TRBJ2-3,TRBV2,many,TGTGCCAGCAGTGAAGGACATAGCGCAGATACGCAGTATTTT,CASSEGHSADTQYF
-,TRBJ2-2,TRBV15,many,TGTGCCACGCAGCGAGGAAACACCGGGGAGCTGTTTTTT,CATQRGNTGELFF
-,TRBJ2-2,TRBV5-4,many,TGTGCCAGCAGCACACAGGACAGCGGGGAGCTGTTTTTT,CASSTQDSGELFF
-,TRBJ2-7,TRBV24-1,many,TGTGCCACCAGTGATTTACTCAGCGAGCAGTACTTC,CATSDLLSEQYF
TRBD1,TRBJ1-1,TRBV3-1,-,TGTGCCAGCAGCCAGACAGGGGAGAACACTGAAGCTTTCTTT,CASSQTGENTEAFF
-,TRBJ1-5,TRBV19,many,TGTGCCAGTATGGCCGGGACCACAGTTGGGCCCCAGCATTTT,CASMAGTTVGPQHF
-,TRBJ2-7,TRBV7-6,many,TGTGCCAGCAGCCTCACCCACACATCCCACGAGCAGTACTTC,CASSLTHTSHEQYF
TRBD2,TRBJ2-2,TRBV5-1,medium-sized,TGCGCCAGCAGCTTGACCGTTCTAGCGGGGGAAACCGGGGAGCTGTTTTTT,CASSLTVLAGETGELFF
-,TRBJ2-5,TRBV24-1,-,TGTGCCACCAGTGATTCCACACAGGGGAGGGTTATAGAGACCCAGTACTTC,CATSDSTQGRVIETQYF
-,TRBJ2-1,TRBV12-3/TRBV12-4,many,TGTGCCAGCAGTTTCCCCCCCGTCCGGGAGTCAGGTGTACATGAGCAGTTCTTC,CASSFPPVRESGVHEQFF
TRBD1,TRBJ1-2,TRBV24-1,-,TGTGCCACCAGTACAGGGGGCACTTATGGCTACACCTTC,CATSTGGTYGYTF
-,TRBJ1-1,TRBV5-1,few,TGCGCCAGCAGCGTGGGGGGGGCGGGGCCGAATCTTGCTTTCTTT,CASSVGGAGPNLAFF
-,TRBJ2-5,TRBV5-1,medium-sized,TGCGCCAGCAGCGCCGGGACTGCAAAAGAGACCCAGTACTTC,CASSAGTAKETQYF
-,TRBJ2-5,TRBV4-3,many,TGCGCCAGCAGCCAAGATCGGGCTATATCTGAGACCCAGTACTTC,CASSQDRAISETQYF
-,TRBJ1-6,TRBV29-1,many,TGCAGCGTTGGGGAGACGGCGGGGGCGGGATCACCCCTCCACTTT,CSVGETAGAGSPLHF
-,TRBJ2-3,TRBV5-5,many,TGTGCCAGCAGCATAACTCCAGGCACAGATACGCAGTATTTT,CASSITPGTDTQYF
-,TRBJ2-5,TRBV7-2,large,TGTGCCAGCAGCCCAGGGTACCAAGAGACCCAGTACTTC,CASSPGYQETQYF
-,TRBJ2-3,TRBV12-3/TRBV12-4,many,TGTGCCAGCAGTTTTTACGTGGATTTTGCAGATACGCAGTATTTT,CASSFYVDFADTQYF
-,TRBJ1-5,TRBV11-1,-,TGTGCCAGCAGCTTGGCCGCTAGGCAGCCCCAGCATTTT,CASSLAARQPQHF
-,TRBJ1-5,TRBV27,many,TGTGCCAGCAGTTTACTGGACAATCAGCCCCAGCATTTT,CASSLLDNQPQHF
-,TRBJ2-2,TRBV18,many,TGTGCCAGCTCACCACAACGGGCGGACGACGGGGAGCTGTTTTTT,CASSPQRADDGELFF
-,TRBJ1-2,TRBV12-3/TRBV12-4,many,TGTGCCAGCAGTCCCCGGACACAACGGAACTATGGCTACACCTTC,CASSPRTQRNYGYTF
-,TRBJ2-5,TRBV24-1,few,TGTGCCACCAGCACAGAGTCTCCAGGGGAGGAGACCCAGTACTTC,CATSTESPGEETQYF
-,TRBJ2-5,TRBV7-2,many,TGTGCCAGCAGCCGTGGGGCAGGGGCTGAGACCCAGTACTTC,CASSRGAGAETQYF
-,TRBJ1-2,TRBV2,-,TGTGCCAGCAGTGGATGGACAGCATCCTACACCTTC,CASSGWTASYTF
-,TRBJ2-7,TRBV11-2,many,TGTGCCAGCAGCTTAGATACTAACTACGAGCAGTACTTC,CASSLDTNYEQYF
-,TRBJ2-2,TRBV7-2,many,TGTGCCAGCACCGACTGGGGGTTAGACACCGGGGAGCTGTTTTTT,CASTDWGLDTGELFF
-,TRBJ2-2,TRBV4-2,medium-sized,TGTGCCAGCAGCGGTCCAGAGTACGCCGGGGAGCTGTTTTTT,CASSGPEYAGELFF
-,TRBJ2-1,TRBV18,-,TGTGCCAGCGGGACGGAAGGGGCGATGTGGGATGAGCAGTTCTTC,CASGTEGAMWDEQFF
TRBD1,TRBJ2-3,TRBV18,many,TGTGCCAGCTCCGGACAGGGTACAGATACGCAGTATTTT,CASSGQGTDTQYF
-,TRBJ2-2,TRBV7-9,many,TGTGCCAGCAGCACAACTAGTTCCCCCCGTTTCACCGGGGAGCTGTTTTTT,CASSTTSSPRFTGELFF